This T cell receptor beta chain was documented in a study of OX40 agonist ivuxolimab in advanced cancers. Study-wide context: Partial responses were achieved by three patients: one hepatocellular carcinoma, two cutaneous melanoma.

With respect to this clone: The antigen is unknown.

Germline lookup yields CDR1 SNHLY and CDR2 FYNNEI. V trimming: 5 bases; J trimming: 5 bases; junction bases outside the gene matches: 12. The CDR3 spans 17 residues. The repertoire was sequenced with immunoSEQ multiplex PCR; TCRdb's copy has only in-frame clones and lacks some. This repertoire shows approximately 15,000 clones, just over 85% found once; its top ten account for 0.69%. Study-level points and caveats: Averaging showed that CD8+ T cells had more expanded clones than CD4+ did.

Sequencing was performed on CD4+ or CD8+ T cells sorted from blood, taken in a trial of the OX40 agonist ivuxolimab. The clonotype was recovered from an adult with an advanced solid tumor such as melanoma, head and neck, liver or kidney cancer. The chain links TRBV2 to TRBJ2-5, with TRBD2 matching 12 bases. The CDR3 loop is CASSWDALAGGRETQYF. CDR3 nucleotides: TGTGCCAGCAGTTGGGACGCCCTAGCGGGGGGGCGTGAGACCCAGTACTTC.